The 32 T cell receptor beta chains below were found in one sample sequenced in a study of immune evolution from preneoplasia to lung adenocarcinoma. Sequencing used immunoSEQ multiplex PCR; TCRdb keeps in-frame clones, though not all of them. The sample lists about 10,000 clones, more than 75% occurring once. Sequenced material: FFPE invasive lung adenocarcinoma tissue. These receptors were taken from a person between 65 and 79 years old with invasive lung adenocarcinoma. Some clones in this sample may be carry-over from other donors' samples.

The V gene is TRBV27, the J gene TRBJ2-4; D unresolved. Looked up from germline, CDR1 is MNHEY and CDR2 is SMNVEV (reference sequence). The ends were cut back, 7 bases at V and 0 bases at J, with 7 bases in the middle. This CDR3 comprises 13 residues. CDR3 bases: TGTGCCAGCAAAGAACTAGCCAAAAACATTCAGTACTTC. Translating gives CASKELAKNIQYF.

The CDR3 DNA is TGTGCCAGCAGCTTGGGGCTAGTCGGTACCGGGGAGCTGTTTTTT. Translated, it gives CASSLGLVGTGELFF. The chain uses TRBV5-8 and TRBJ2-2; D is unclear. The germline V gene encodes CDR1 SGHTS and CDR2 YDEGEE. V lost 0 bases and J 5 bases, leaving 11 bases between the germline ends. The CDR3 is 15 amino acids.

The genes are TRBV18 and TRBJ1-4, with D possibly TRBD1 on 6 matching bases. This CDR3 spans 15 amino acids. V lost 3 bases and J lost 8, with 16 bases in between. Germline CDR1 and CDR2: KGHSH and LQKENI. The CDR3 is CASSPNRVLEEKLFF. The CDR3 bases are TGTGCCAGCTCACCGAACAGGGTGCTTGAGGAAAAACTGTTTTTT.

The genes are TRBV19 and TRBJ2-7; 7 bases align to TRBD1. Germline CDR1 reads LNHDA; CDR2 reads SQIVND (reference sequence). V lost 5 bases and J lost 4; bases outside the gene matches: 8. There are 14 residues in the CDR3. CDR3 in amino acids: CASSSKGQLYEQYF. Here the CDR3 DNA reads TGTGCCAGTAGTTCTAAGGGACAGCTTTACGAGCAGTACTTC.

In DNA, the CDR3 is TGTGCCAGCAGCTTAGCCTATAAGACCCAAGCGCAGATAGGCTATGGCTACACCTTC. Its translation: CASSLAYKTQAQIGYGYTF. This chain connects TRBV13 to TRBJ1-2, with unresolved D. Trimming removed 1 base from V and 4 bases from J, with 25 bases in between. Germline V CDR1 and CDR2: PRHDT, FYEKMQ (reference sequence). There are 19 residues in the CDR3.

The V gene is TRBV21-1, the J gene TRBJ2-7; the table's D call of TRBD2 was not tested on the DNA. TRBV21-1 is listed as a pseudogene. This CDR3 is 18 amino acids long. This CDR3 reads CASSKGFWTSGSSYEQYF. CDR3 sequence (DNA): TGTGCCAGCAGCAAAGGATTTTGGACTAGCGGGAGCTCCTACGAGCAGTACTTC.

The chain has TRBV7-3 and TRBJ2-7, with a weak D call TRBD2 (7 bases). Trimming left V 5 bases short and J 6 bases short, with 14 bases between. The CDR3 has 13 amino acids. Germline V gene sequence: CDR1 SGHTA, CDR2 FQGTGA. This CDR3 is CASSPRGGREQYF. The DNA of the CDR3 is TGTGCCAGCAGCCCAAGGGGGGGACGCGAGCAGTACTTC.

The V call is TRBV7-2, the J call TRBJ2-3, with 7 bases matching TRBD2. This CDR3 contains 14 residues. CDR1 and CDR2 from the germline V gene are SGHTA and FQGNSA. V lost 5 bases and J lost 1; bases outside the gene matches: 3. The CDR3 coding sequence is TGTGCCAGCAGCAAGACTAGCCGCACAGATACGCAGTATTTT. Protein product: CASSKTSRTDTQYF.

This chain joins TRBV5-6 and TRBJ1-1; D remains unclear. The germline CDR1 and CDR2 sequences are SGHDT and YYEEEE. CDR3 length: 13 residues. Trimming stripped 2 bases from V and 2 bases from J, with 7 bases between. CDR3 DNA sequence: TGTGCCAGCAGCTTTACACTAAACACTGAAGCTTTCTTT. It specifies CASSFTLNTEAFF.

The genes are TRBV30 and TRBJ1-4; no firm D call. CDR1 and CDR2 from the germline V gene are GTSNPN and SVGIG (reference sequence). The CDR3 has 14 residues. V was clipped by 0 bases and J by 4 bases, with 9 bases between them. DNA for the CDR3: TGTGCCTGGAGTGTTCGGCGGATTAATGAAAAACTGTTTTTT. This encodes CAWSVRRINEKLFF.

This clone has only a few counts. CDR3 region: CASSPWTGWGETQYF. As DNA, the CDR3 is TGTGCCAGCAGCCCGTGGACAGGGTGGGGCGAGACCCAGTACTTC. This sequence joins TRBV7-9 and TRBJ2-5; 8 positions agree with TRBD1. The germline gives CDR1 SEHNR, CDR2 FQNEAQ (reference sequence). V lost 5 bases and J lost 5; bases outside the gene matches: 10. CDR3 size: 15 residues.

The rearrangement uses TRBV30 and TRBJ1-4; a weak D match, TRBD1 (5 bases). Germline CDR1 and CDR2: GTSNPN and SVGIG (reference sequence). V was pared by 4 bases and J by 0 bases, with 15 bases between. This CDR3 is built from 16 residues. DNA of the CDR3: TGTGCCTGGAATTGGGGCCCGGCCCCAACTAATGAAAAACTGTTTTTT. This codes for CAWNWGPAPTNEKLFF.

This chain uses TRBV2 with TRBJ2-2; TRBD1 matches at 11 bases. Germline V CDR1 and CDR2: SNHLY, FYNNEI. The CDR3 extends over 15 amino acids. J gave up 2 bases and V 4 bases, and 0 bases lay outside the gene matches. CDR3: CASSGTGGNTGELFF. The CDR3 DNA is TGTGCCAGCAGTGGGACAGGGGGCAACACCGGGGAGCTGTTTTTT.

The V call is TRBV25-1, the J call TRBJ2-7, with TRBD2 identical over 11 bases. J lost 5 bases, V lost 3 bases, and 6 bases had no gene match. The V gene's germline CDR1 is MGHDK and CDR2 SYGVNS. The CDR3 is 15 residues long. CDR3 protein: CASSDNSGRVDEQYF. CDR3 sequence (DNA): TGTGCCAGCAGTGATAATAGCGGGAGGGTGGACGAGCAGTACTTC.

CDR3 coding DNA: TGTGCCAGCCTCAGGGCATCCTACGAGCAGTACTTC. Amino acids: CASLRASYEQYF. This rearrangement joins TRBV2 to TRBJ2-7; D is perhaps TRBD1 (5 bases). With 8 bases removed from V and 1 base from J, the gap between germline ends came to 9 bases. The V gene's germline CDR1 is SNHLY and CDR2 FYNNEI. The CDR3 has 12 amino acids.

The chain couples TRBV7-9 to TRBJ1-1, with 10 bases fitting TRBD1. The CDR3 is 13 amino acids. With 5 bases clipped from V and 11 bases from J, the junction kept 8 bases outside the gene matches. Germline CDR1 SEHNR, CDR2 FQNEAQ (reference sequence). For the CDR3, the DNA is TGTGCCAGCAGCCGAGGGGACAGGGGCTTGGCTTTCTTT. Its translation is CASSRGDRGLAFF.

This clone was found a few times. DNA for the CDR3: TGTGCCAGCAGCCCAGACAGGGGGCACTACGAGCAGTACTTC. Amino acids: CASSPDRGHYEQYF. This chain joins TRBV9 and TRBJ2-7; the match to TRBD1 covers 10 bases. The trim removed 4 bases at V and 3 bases at J, leaving 4 bases unmatched. This CDR3 comprises 14 residues. Germline-derived CDR1 and CDR2 are SGDLS and YYNGEE. The entire variable domain, with the rest obtained from reference TRBV9 and TRBJ2-7, is as follows: DSGVTQTPKHLITATGQRVTLRCSPRSGDLSVYWYQQSLDQGLQFLIQYYNGEERAKGNILERFSAQQFPDLHSELNLSSLELGDSALYFCASSPDRGHYEQYFGPGTRLTVT.

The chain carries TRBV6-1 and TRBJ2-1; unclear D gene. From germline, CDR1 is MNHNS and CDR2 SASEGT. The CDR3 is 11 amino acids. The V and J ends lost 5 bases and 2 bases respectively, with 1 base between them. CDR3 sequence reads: CASSPYNEQFF. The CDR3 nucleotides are TGTGCCAGCAGTCCCTACAATGAGCAGTTCTTC.

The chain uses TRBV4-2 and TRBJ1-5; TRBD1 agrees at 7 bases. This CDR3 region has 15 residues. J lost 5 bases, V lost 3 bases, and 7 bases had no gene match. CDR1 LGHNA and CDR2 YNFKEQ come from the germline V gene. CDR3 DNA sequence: TGTGCCAGCAGCCAGGAAGGACAGGTTCATCAGCCCCAGCATTTT. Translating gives CASSQEGQVHQPQHF.

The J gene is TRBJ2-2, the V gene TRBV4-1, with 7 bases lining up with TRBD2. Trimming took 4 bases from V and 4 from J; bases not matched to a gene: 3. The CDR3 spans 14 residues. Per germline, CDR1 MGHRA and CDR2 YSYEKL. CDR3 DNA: TGCGCCAGCAGCCCTAGCGGAGGCACCGGGGAGCTGTTTTTT. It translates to CASSPSGGTGELFF.

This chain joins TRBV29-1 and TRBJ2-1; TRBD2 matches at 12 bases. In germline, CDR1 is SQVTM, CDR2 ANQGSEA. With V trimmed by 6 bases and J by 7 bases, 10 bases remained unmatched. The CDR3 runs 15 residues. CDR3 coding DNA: TGCAGCGTGGATGCTAGCGGGGGGGCCGGGAATGAGCAGTTCTTC. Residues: CSVDASGGAGNEQFF.

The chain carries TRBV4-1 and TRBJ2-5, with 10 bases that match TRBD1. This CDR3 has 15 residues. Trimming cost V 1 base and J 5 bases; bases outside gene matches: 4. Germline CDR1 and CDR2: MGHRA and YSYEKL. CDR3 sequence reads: CASSQGGQGLETQYF. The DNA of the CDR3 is TGCGCCAGCAGCCAAGGGGGACAGGGGCTGGAGACCCAGTACTTC.

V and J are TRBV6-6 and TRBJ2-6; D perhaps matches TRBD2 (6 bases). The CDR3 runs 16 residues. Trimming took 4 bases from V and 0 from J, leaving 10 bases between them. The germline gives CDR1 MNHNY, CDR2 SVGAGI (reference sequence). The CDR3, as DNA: TGTGCCAGCAGTTCCCGCGGGGCCTCTGGGGCCAACGTCCTGACTTTC. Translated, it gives CASSSRGASGANVLTF.

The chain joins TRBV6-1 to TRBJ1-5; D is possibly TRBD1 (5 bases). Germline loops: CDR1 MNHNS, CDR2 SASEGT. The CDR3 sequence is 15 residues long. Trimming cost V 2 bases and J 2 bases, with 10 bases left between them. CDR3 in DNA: TGTGCCAGCAGTGAACTAGGGGCTGGCAATCAGCCCCAGCATTTT. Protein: CASSELGAGNQPQHF.

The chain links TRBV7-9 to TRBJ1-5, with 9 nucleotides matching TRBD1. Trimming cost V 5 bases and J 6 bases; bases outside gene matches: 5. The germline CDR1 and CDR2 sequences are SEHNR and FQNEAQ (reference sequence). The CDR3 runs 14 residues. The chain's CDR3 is CASSAPGQGQPQHF. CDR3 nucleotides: TGTGCCAGCAGCGCACCGGGACAGGGTCAGCCCCAGCATTTT. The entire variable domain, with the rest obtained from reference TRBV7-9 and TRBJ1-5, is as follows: DTGVSQNPRHKITKRGQNVTFRCDPISEHNRLYWYRQTLGQGPEFLTYFQNEAQLEKSRLLSDRFSAERPKGSFSTLEIQRTEQGDSAMYLCASSAPGQGQPQHFGDGTRLSIL.

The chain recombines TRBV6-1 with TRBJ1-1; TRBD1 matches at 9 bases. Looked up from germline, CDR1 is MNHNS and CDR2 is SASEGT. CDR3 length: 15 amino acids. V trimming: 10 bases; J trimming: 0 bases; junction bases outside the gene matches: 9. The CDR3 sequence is CATEKDRGMNTEAFF. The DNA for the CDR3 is TGTGCCACCGAGAAGGACAGGGGAATGAACACTGAAGCTTTCTTT.

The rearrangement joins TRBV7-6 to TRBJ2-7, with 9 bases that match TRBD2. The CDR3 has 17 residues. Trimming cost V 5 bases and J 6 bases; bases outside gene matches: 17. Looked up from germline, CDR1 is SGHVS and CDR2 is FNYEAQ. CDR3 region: CASSATATSGMVFEQYF. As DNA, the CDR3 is TGTGCCAGCAGCGCCACTGCGACTAGCGGTATGGTTTTCGAGCAGTACTTC.

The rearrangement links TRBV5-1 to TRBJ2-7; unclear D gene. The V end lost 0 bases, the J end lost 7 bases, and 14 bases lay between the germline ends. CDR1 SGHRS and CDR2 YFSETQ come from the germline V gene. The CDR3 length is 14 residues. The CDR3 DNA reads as TGCGCCAGCAGCTTGGAAGGGCCGGCGGATGAGCAGTACTTC. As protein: CASSLEGPADEQYF.

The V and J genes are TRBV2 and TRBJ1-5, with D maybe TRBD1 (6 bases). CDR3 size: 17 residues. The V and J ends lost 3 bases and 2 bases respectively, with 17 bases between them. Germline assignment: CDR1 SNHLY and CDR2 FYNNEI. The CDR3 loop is CASSDSRGGRRNQPQHF. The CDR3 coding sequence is TGTGCCAGCAGTGACTCCAGGGGCGGTCGGCGCAATCAGCCCCAGCATTTT.

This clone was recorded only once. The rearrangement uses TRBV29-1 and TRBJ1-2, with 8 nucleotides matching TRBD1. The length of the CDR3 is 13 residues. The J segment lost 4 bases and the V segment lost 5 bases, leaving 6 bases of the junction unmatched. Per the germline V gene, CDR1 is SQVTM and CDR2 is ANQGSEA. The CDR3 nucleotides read TGCAGCGTTCCTGGACAGGGACTCTATGGCTACACCTTC. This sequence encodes CSVPGQGLYGYTF. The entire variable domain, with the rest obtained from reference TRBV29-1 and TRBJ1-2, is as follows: SAVISQKPSRDICQRGTSLTIQCQVDSQVTMMFWYRQQPGQSLTLIATANQGSEATYESGFVIDKFPISRPNLTFSTLTVSNMSPEDSSIYLCSVPGQGLYGYTFGSGTRLTVV.

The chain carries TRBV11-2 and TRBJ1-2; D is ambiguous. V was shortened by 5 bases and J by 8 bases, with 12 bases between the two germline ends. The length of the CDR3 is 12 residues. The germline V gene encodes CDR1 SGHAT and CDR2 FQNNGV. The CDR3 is CASSQWPEGYTF. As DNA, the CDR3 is TGTGCCAGCAGCCAGTGGCCCGAAGGCTACACCTTC.

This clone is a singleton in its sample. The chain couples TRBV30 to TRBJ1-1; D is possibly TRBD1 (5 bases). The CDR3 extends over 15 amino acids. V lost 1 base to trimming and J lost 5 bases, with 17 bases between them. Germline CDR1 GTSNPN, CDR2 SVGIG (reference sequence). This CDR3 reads CAWSAGGVVVTEAFF. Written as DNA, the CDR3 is TGTGCCTGGAGTGCAGGAGGGGTGGTCGTAACTGAAGCTTTCTTT.